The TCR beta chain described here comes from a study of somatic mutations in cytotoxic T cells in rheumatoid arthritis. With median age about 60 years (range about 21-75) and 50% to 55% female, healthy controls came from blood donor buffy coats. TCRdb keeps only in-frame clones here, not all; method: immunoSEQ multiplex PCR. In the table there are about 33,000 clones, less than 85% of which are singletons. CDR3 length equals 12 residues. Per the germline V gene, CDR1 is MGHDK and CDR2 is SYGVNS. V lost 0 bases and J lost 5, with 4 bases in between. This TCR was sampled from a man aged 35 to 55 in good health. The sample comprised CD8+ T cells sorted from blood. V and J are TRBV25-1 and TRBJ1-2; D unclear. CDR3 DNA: TGTGCCAGCAGTGAATATCGTTATGGCTACACCTTC. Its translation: CASSEYRYGYTF.